These 10 T cell receptor beta chains were all obtained from the same sample, sequenced in a study of blood T cell repertoires in COVID-19. Method: immunoSEQ multiplex PCR; TCRdb's copy keeps in-frame clones and lacks some. The repertoire consists of about 260,000 clones, with 75% to 90% occurring once and the leading ten covering roughly 0.95%. The sequenced sample was PBMCs or T cells enriched from blood (not recorded which). The receptors were sampled from a man between 45 and 60 years old who had been exposed to COVID-19.

This clone was counted a single time. The chain uses TRBV3-1 (or the pseudogene TRBV3-2) and TRBJ2-3, with 7 bases identical to TRBD2. The ends lost 0 bases at V and 4 bases at J; junction bases unmatched: 4. The CDR3 has 15 residues. The V gene's germline CDR1 is LGHDT and CDR2 YNNKEL (reference sequence). CDR3 loop: CASSQDRLAADTQYF. The CDR3 DNA reads TGTGCCAGCAGCCAAGACAGGCTAGCGGCAGATACGCAGTATTTT.

This chain connects TRBV4-1 to TRBJ2-3, with 10 bases that match TRBD1. Germline V lookup: CDR1 MGHRA, CDR2 YSYEKL. V was clipped by 4 bases and J by 1 base; unmatched bases: 5. This CDR3 comprises 16 residues. CDR3 in DNA: TGCGCCAGCAGCCCGAGGGACAGGGGACGCACAGATACGCAGTATTTT. It encodes CASSPRDRGRTDTQYF.

The chain couples TRBV7-9 to TRBJ1-6; 7 nucleotides agree with TRBD1. Germline V gives CDR1 SEHNR, CDR2 FQNEAQ (reference sequence). This CDR3 is built from 14 residues. J lost 8 bases, V lost 4 bases, and 5 bases had no gene match. CDR3 sequence: CASSYRQGDSPLHF. The CDR3 bases are TGTGCCAGCAGCTACCGACAGGGTGATTCACCCCTCCACTTT.

This sequence joins TRBV5-4 and TRBJ2-1; D is possibly TRBD1 (6 bases). Germline-derived CDR1 and CDR2 are SGHNT and YYREEE (reference sequence). V was clipped by 5 bases and J by 3 bases, with 15 bases between them. The CDR3 sequence is 15 residues long. Here the CDR3 DNA reads TGTGCCAGCAGGGGCGGACAGAGTCTCTACAATGAGCAGTTCTTC. Its translation: CASRGGQSLYNEQFF. Supplemented by reference TRBV5-4 and TRBJ2-1, the full variable domain reads ETGVTQSPTHLIKTRGQQVTLRCSSQSGHNTVSWYQQALGQGPQFIFQYYREEENGRGNFPPRFSGLQFPNYSSELNVNALELDDSALYLCASRGGQSLYNEQFFGPGTRLTVL.

The J gene is TRBJ2-1, the V gene TRBV19, with 9 bases identical to TRBD1. The J segment lost 8 bases and the V segment lost 6 bases, leaving 8 bases of the junction unmatched. The CDR3 extends over 14 amino acids. In germline, CDR1 is LNHDA, CDR2 SQIVND (reference sequence). This chain's CDR3 is CASRAGQGRDEQFF. The CDR3 DNA reads as TGTGCCAGTAGGGCCGGACAGGGGAGGGATGAGCAGTTCTTC.

The chain employs TRBV5-4 and TRBJ2-3; 16 bases are a match to TRBD2. After removal of 3 bases from V and 3 bases from J, the junction contained 10 bases not matched to a gene. The CDR3 has 19 amino acids. Germline-derived CDR1 and CDR2 are SGHNT and YYREEE (reference sequence). As DNA, the CDR3 is TGTGCCAGCAGCTCAGGGACTAGCGGGGGGGCCGGTAGGACAGATACGCAGTATTTT. This encodes CASSSGTSGGAGRTDTQYF.

This chain joins TRBV21-1 and TRBJ1-1; TRBD1, the D gene given by the table, was not confirmed from the DNA. TRBV21-1 is a pseudogene. The CDR3 spans 15 residues. CDR3 sequence (DNA): TGTGCCACCACGGTTGGGCCGCACATGAACACTGAAGCTTTCTTT. Translated, it gives CATTVGPHMNTEAFF.

The chain employs TRBV18 and TRBJ1-1, with a tentative D call TRBD1 (5 bases). Germline V gene data show CDR1 as KGHSH and CDR2 as LQKENI. Trimming took off 1 base at V and 0 bases at J, with 12 bases between the two ends. This CDR3 region has 16 residues. CDR3: CASSPLPQGVNTEAFF. The DNA of the CDR3 is TGTGCCAGCTCACCACTTCCCCAGGGCGTGAACACTGAAGCTTTCTTT. The full variable domain, rest sourced from reference TRBV18 and TRBJ1-1, is NAGVMQNPRHLVRRRGQEARLRCSPMKGHSHVYWYRQLPEEGLKFMVYLQKENIIDESGMPKERFSAEFPKEGPSILRIQQVVRGDSAAYFCASSPLPQGVNTEAFFGQGTRLTVV.

The chain couples TRBV11-1 to TRBJ2-1; D remains unclear. V lost 1 base and J 4 bases, leaving 5 bases between the germline ends. The germline V gene has CDR1 SGHAT and CDR2 FQDESV (reference sequence). The CDR3 length is 13 residues. The CDR3 sequence is CASSLVSYNEQFF. The CDR3, as DNA: TGTGCCAGCAGCTTAGTGTCTTACAATGAGCAGTTCTTC.

With respect to this clone: The identical CDR3 is also encoded by other nucleotide sequences in the sample. This sequence joins TRBV18 and TRBJ1-5; D is uncertain. The CDR3 is 13 amino acids. V lost 3 bases and J 1 base, leaving 4 bases between the germline ends. CDR1 KGHSH and CDR2 LQKENI come from the germline V gene. CDR3 bases: TGTGCCAGCTCACCCCAAAGCAATCAGCCCCAGCATTTT. It is translated as CASSPQSNQPQHF.